Listed below are T cell receptor beta chains from one sample, sequenced in a study of T-cell reconstitution after alpha-beta-depleted transplantation in children. TCRdb recomputed calls from the PCR reads with MiXCR, one row per CDR3 protein. The data hold about 600,000 distinct CDR3 sequences, with under 25% observed a single time. The sequences come from PBMCs, mostly from graft donor cells, collected 360 days after TCRalphabeta/CD19-depleted stem cell transplant. These receptors were taken from a boy under two years old who had a stem cell transplant for acute myeloid leukemia, so the T cells may come from the graft donor. The CDR3 runs from the conserved cysteine through the conserved F or W. A D gene is named only where the DNA matches it firmly. Clone size is given for some rows only: seen once, a few or many times, or a class if the clone is expanded.

.,TRBD1,TRBV7-2,TRBJ2-2,TGTGCCAGCAGGGGACAGACCCTTTCGAACACCGGGGAGCTGTTTTTT,CASRGQTLSNTGELFF
many,TRBD2,TRBV9,TRBJ2-1,TGTGCCAGCAGCTCGGGACTAGAAGGCTACAATGAGCAGTTCTTC,CASSSGLEGYNEQFF
few,TRBD2,TRBV20-1,TRBJ2-5,TGCAGTGCCGCCCCGACTAGCGGGGGGGGCAACCAAGAGACCCAGTACTTC,CSAAPTSGGGNQETQYF
few,TRBD1,TRBV20-1,TRBJ2-7,TGCAGTGCTAGAGTGGACAGGGACTCCTTCTGGCAGTACTTC,CSARVDRDSFWQYF
few,.,TRBV5-4,TRBJ2-1,TGTGCCAGCAGCTTTTTATCGGGGAGCTCCTACAATGAGCAGTTCTTC,CASSFLSGSSYNEQFF
many,TRBD1,TRBV6-5,TRBJ2-1,TGTGCCAGCAGTTACTCGACAGGGGAAGGCCACAATGAGCAGTTCTTC,CASSYSTGEGHNEQFF
few,.,TRBV6-1,TRBJ2-7,TGTGCCAGCAGTACCGCGGACCGTTTGTCCTACGAGCAGTACTTC,CASSTADRLSYEQYF
many,TRBD1,TRBV20-1,TRBJ2-7,TGCAGTGCTAGAGTTCCGGGACAGGGCTACGAGCAGTACTTC,CSARVPGQGYEQYF
few,.,TRBV5-6,TRBJ2-2,TGTGCCAGCTCTTCCCAGGGGATGCTGAAGGTGTTTTTT,CASSSQGMLKVFF
.,.,TRBV18,TRBJ2-7,TGTGCCAGCTCACCAATGGGAAGCTCCTACGAGCAGTACTTC,CASSPMGSSYEQYF
.,TRBD1,TRBV12-3/TRBV12-4,TRBJ1-5,TGTGCCAGCAGTGGACAGGTTAACAATCAGCCCCAGCATTTT,CASSGQVNNQPQHF
once,TRBD2,TRBV28,TRBJ2-2,TGTGCCAGCGGGGCGGGGGGTAGGACCGGGGAGCTGTTTTTT,CASGAGGRTGELFF
.,.,TRBV11-2,TRBJ2-5,TGTGCCAGCAGCTTAAGCAGGCGTAATCAGGAGACCCAGTACTTC,CASSLSRRNQETQYF
.,TRBD1,TRBV2,TRBJ2-4,TGTGCCAGCAGTGAGAGGGGACAGGTGAGGAAAAACATTCAGTACTTC,CASSERGQVRKNIQYF
.,TRBD2,TRBV29-1,TRBJ2-3,TGCAGCGTTGCCACTAGCGGTTACACAGATACGCAGTATTTT,CSVATSGYTDTQYF
.,TRBD1,TRBV27,TRBJ1-1,TGTGCCAGCAGTTTATCGGGGGCAGGGGGCATGGCTTTCTTT,CASSLSGAGGMAFF
.,TRBD1,TRBV5-4,TRBJ2-2,TGTGCCAGCAGCCACCGGGACAGTAACACCGGGGAGCTGTTTTTT,CASSHRDSNTGELFF
few,.,TRBV12-3/TRBV12-4,TRBJ1-2,TGTGCCAGCTATTTTCCGGGGGGAGGGGACAACTATGGCTACACCTTC,CASYFPGGGDNYGYTF
.,.,TRBV20-1,TRBJ2-5,TGCAGTGCTAGGAGGGGGTATGGAGAGACCCAGTACTTC,CSARRGYGETQYF
few,TRBD1,TRBV12-3/TRBV12-4,TRBJ1-1,TGTGCCAGCAGTTTTTACTCCGGGACAGGGAACACTGAAGCTTTCTTT,CASSFYSGTGNTEAFF